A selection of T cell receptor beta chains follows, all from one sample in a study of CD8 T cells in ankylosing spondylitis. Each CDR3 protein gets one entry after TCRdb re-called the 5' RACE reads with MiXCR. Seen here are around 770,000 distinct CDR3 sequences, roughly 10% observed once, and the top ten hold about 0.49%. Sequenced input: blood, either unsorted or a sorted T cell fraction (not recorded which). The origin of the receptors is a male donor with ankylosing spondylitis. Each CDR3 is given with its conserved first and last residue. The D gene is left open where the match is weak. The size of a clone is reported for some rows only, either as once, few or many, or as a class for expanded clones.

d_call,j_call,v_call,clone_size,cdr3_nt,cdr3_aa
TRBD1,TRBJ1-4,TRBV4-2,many,TGTGCCAGCAGCCACCCACAGGGGAATGAAAAACTGTTTTTT,CASSHPQGNEKLFF
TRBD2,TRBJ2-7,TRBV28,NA,TGTGCCAGCTTCCTGTCCGGGACTAGCGGCTACGAGCAGTACTTC,CASFLSGTSGYEQYF
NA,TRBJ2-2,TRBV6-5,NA,TGTGCCAGCAGTTACTCGTTTGCCGCCGGGGAGCTGTTTTTT,CASSYSFAAGELFF
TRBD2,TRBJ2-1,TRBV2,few,TGTGCCGGCGTGGGGACTAGCTATGCTGAGCAGTTCTTC,CAGVGTSYAEQFF
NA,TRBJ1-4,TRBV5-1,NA,TGCGCCAGCAGCTTGGACATCGGAACTAATGAAAAACTGTTTTTT,CASSLDIGTNEKLFF
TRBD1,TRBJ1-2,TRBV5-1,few,TGCGCCAGCAGCTTCGGGGACAGAGAATATGGCTACACCTTC,CASSFGDREYGYTF
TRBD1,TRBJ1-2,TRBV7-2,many,TGTGCCAGCAGCTCGGGACAGCTCTATGGCTACACCTTC,CASSSGQLYGYTF
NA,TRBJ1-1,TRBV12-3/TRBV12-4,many,TGTGCCAGCAGTTCCCTCGGGCAGGCGAGTGAAGCTTTCTTT,CASSSLGQASEAFF
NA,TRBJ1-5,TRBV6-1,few,TGTGCCAGCAGGCTCCGGGACACTTATCAGCCCCAGCATTTT,CASRLRDTYQPQHF
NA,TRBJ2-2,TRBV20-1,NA,TGCAGTGCTATCCCCAGCGGGGAGCTGTTTTTT,CSAIPSGELFF
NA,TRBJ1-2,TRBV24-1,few,TGTGCCACCAGTGATTGGGGGCGAGCTGATAACTATGGCTACACCTTC,CATSDWGRADNYGYTF
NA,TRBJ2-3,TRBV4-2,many,TGTGCCAGCACCATCACAGGGGGGGAAATTACGCAGTATTTT,CASTITGGEITQYF
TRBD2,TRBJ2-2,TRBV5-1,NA,TGCGCCAGCAGCCAGGGACTAGCGGTCGGGGAGCTGTTTTTT,CASSQGLAVGELFF
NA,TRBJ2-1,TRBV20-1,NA,TGCAGTGCTAGTTTCCTTGGTGAGCAGTTCTTC,CSASFLGEQFF
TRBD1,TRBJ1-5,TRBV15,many,TGTGCCACCAGCAGACGGACAGGGCCGGATCAGCCCCAGCATTTT,CATSRRTGPDQPQHF
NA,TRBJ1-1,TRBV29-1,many,TGCAGCGTTGAAGGCAGCAAAGCTTTCTTT,CSVEGSKAFF
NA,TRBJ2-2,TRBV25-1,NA,TGTGCCAGCAGCAGTTCAGCTGGTGCGAACACCGGGGAGCTGTTTTTT,CASSSSAGANTGELFF
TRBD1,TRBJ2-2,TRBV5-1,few,TGCGCCAGCAGCCCGGGACAGGGTCTCGGGGAGCTGTTTTTT,CASSPGQGLGELFF
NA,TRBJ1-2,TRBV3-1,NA,TGTGCCAGCAGCTTATTACACGTGACCGGTGGCTACACCTTC,CASSLLHVTGGYTF
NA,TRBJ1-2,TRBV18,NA,TGTGCCAGCTCACCACAAGGGCAGCTTGGCTACACCTTC,CASSPQGQLGYTF
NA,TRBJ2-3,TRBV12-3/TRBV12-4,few,TGTGCCAGCAGCCTCAGGACTATTTCGCAGTATTTT,CASSLRTISQYF
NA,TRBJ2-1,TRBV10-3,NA,TGTGCCATCAGTGCGTTGGGAATGTACAATGAGCAGTTCTTC,CAISALGMYNEQFF
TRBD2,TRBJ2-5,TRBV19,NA,TGTGCCAGTAGTACCCTAGCGGGGGTAGAGGAGACCCAGTACTTC,CASSTLAGVEETQYF
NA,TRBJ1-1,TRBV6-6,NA,TGTGCCAGCATAATACTTCCGGACACTGAAGCTTTCTTT,CASIILPDTEAFF
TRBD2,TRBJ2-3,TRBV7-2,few,TGTGCCAGCAGCTTAGGGGACTATAGCACAGATACGCAGTATTTT,CASSLGDYSTDTQYF
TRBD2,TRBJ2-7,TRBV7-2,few,TGTGCCAGCAGCCGACAGACTAGCGATTCCTACGAGCAGTACTTC,CASSRQTSDSYEQYF
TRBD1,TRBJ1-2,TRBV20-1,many,TGCAGTGCTAGGGGACAGGTTACTAACTATGGCTACACCTTC,CSARGQVTNYGYTF
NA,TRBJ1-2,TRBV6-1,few,TGTGCCAGCAGGCCTCTAGTAGTGAACTATGGCTACACCTTC,CASRPLVVNYGYTF
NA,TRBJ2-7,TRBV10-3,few,TGTGCCTGCATGAGCTCCTACGAGCAGTACTTC,CACMSSYEQYF
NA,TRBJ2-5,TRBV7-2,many,TGTGCCAGCAGCCTCTGGGGGGGGGCCCAAGAGACCCAGTACTTC,CASSLWGGAQETQYF
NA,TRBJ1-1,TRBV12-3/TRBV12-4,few,TGTGCCAGCAGGCTGCAGGGAGCGGAAGCTTTCTTT,CASRLQGAEAFF
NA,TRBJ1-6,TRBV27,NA,TGTGCCAGCAGTTTAAAGAAGGATCATTCAGATTCACCCCTCCACTTT,CASSLKKDHSDSPLHF
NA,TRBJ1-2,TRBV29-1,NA,TGCAGCGTTCACAGGGAGTCCTACTATGGCTACACCTTC,CSVHRESYYGYTF
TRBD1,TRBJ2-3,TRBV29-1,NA,TGCAGCGCTCGACAGGGACAAAAGGCGGCGCAGTATTTT,CSARQGQKAAQYF
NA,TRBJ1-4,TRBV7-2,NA,TGTGCCAGCAGCCCTAGGGGACGGACAGCCGGGGGTGAAAAACTGTTTTTT,CASSPRGRTAGGEKLFF
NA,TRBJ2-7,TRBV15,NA,TGTGCCACCAGCAGAGCCCGCACGGGACAACCGTACGAGCAGTACTTC,CATSRARTGQPYEQYF
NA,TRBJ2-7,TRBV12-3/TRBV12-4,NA,TGTGCCAGCAGTTTAGGCGCAGGGGGAGGGAAGCAGTACTTC,CASSLGAGGGKQYF
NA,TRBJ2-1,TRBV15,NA,TGTGCCACCAGCAGAGATATTCTGACACCTTACAATGAGCAGTTCTTC,CATSRDILTPYNEQFF
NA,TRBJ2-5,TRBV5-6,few,TGTGCCAGCAGCTCAGTGTCTCAAGAGACCCAGTACTTC,CASSSVSQETQYF
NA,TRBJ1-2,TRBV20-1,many,TGCACCCCGGGGGGGGCAGGCTGGGCCAACTATGGCTACACCTTC,CTPGGAGWANYGYTF